These 7 T cell receptor beta chains originate from one sample sequenced in a study of persistence of HIV-infected CD4 T cells (dated by TCRdb to the early 2020s). The treatment or condition label for this specimen denotes: suppressive antiretroviral therapy. Cells were stimulated with a pool of overlapping HIV-1 Gag 15-mer peptides at approximately 0.93 ug per peptide per mL. Memory populations depleted of antigen-responding cells were obtained by sorting nonresponding CD40L-negative CD69-negative CD45RO-high memory CD4+ T cells. For these TCRs, the target antigens are not known. TCRbeta repertoires were sequenced from genomic DNA with the immunoSEQ hsTCRB assay version 4 in survey mode. TCRdb re-hosts the immuneACCESS table, in-frame sequences only. Its copies lack some clones; in the studies checked, an unresolved V gene accounts for under half of them, and the cause for the rest is not known. Within this sample are about 40,000 clones, with about 84% of them counted one time only. The leading ten clones occupy more than 13% of the sample.

The sequencing used CD4+ T cells sorted from PBMCs after roughly 19-hour stimulation, collected from a patient who received antiretroviral therapy. In light of the paper, this sample's cell subset or site label describes: CD40L-CD69- CD45RO-high memory CD4 T cells not responding to Gag peptides. These receptors all stem from an adult man with HIV who was CMV-seropositive.

The J gene is TRBJ1-6, the V gene TRBV27; possibly TRBD1 for D (5 bases). V was cut by 7 bases and J by 0 bases, with 10 bases left in between. Germline lookup yields CDR1 MNHEY and CDR2 SMNVEV (reference sequence). CDR3 length: 15 amino acids. The CDR3 spells CASNGAGSYNSPLHF. For the CDR3, the DNA is TGTGCCAGCAATGGGGCGGGCTCCTATAATTCACCCCTCCACTTT.

There are a few counts of this clone. The chain links TRBV21-1 to TRBJ2-7; the D segment call TRBD2 is taken from the table without a DNA check. TRBV21-1 is a pseudogene segment. The CDR3 has 15 amino acids. The CDR3 here is CASSKVAGRGYEQYF. CDR3 coding DNA: TGTGCCAGCAGCAAAGTGGCAGGGCGGGGCTACGAGCAGTACTTC.

The V and J genes are TRBV11-3 and TRBJ2-1, with D possibly TRBD1 on 5 matching bases. The ends were cut back, 4 bases at V and 4 bases at J, with 8 bases in the middle. The CDR3 spans 13 residues. Germline V gene lookup returns CDR1 SGHNT and CDR2 YENEEA. The CDR3 nucleotides are TGTGCCAGCAGCTCTCGACAGTACAATGAGCAGTTCTTC. It specifies CASSSRQYNEQFF.

The chain employs TRBV6-6 and TRBJ2-7; 10 nucleotides align to TRBD1. Per the germline V gene, CDR1 is MNHNY and CDR2 is SVGAGI (reference sequence). V lost 2 bases and J lost 0; bases outside the gene matches: 4. CDR3 length equals 16 residues. The CDR3 spells CASSYVGTGDSYEQYF. DNA of the CDR3: TGTGCCAGCAGTTACGTAGGGACAGGGGACTCCTACGAGCAGTACTTC.

The chain combines TRBV20-1 with TRBJ2-7; weak D call: TRBD1 (5 bases). The length of the CDR3 is 15 residues. V was shortened by 3 bases and J by 1 base, with 16 bases between the two germline ends. CDR1 and CDR2 from the germline V gene are DFQATT and SNEGSKA (reference sequence). Here the CDR3 DNA reads TGCAGTGCTAGTATAAGGCAGGGTTTTTCCTACGAGCAGTACTTC. As protein: CSASIRQGFSYEQYF.

This chain links TRBV19 with TRBJ1-4, with D possibly TRBD1 on 5 matching bases. Germline loops: CDR1 LNHDA, CDR2 SQIVND (reference sequence). V was clipped by 5 bases and J by 4 bases, with 17 bases between them. This CDR3 comprises 16 residues. The CDR3 DNA follows: TGTGCCAGTAGTGTCAACGCGGCGGGGGGTAATGAAAAACTGTTTTTT. Protein: CASSVNAAGGNEKLFF.

This chain uses TRBV12-3 or TRBV12-4 with TRBJ2-7; no firm D call. The CDR3 contains 12 residues. Trimming removed 3 bases from V and 0 bases from J, with 3 bases in between. The CDR3 is CASSFTSYEQYF. The DNA of the CDR3 is TGTGCCAGCAGTTTCACCTCCTACGAGCAGTACTTC.